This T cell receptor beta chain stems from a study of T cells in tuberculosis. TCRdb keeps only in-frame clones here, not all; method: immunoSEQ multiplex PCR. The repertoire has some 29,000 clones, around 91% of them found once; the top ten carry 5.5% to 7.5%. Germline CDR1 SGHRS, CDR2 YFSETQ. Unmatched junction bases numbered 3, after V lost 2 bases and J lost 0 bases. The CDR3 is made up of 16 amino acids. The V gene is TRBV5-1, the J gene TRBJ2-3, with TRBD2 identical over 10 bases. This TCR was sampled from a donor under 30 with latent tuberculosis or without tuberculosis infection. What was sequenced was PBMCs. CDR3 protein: CASSLDSGGSTDTQYF. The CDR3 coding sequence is TGCGCCAGCAGCTTAGATAGCGGGGGGAGCACAGATACGCAGTATTTT.